These T cell receptor beta chains were read from a single sample in a study of blood T cell repertoires in COVID-19. Clones were sequenced by immunoSEQ multiplex PCR, and TCRdb holds only the in-frame ones, with some missing. This sample has tens of thousands of clones, with approximately 88% found just once. The material sequenced was peripheral blood. These receptors came from a young man with COVID-19, enrolled during active disease. Both conserved end residues are part of each CDR3. Each record gives: V gene, J gene, CDR3 protein.

>TRBV15|TRBJ2-1
CATSIPQGKGYNEQFF
>TRBV19|TRBJ1-5
CASSPYPGGNSNQPQHF
>TRBV19|TRBJ1-1
CASSIDRLNTEAFF
>TRBV4-1|TRBJ1-2
CASSQDAGFGGYTF
>TRBV10-2|TRBJ2-1
CASGRGASYNEQFF
>TRBV11-2|TRBJ2-4
CASSLEGRGLRNIQYF
>TRBV27|TRBJ1-2
CASSLKGTGGHYGYTF
>TRBV7-9|TRBJ1-4
CASRIAIGREEKLFF
>TRBV12-3/TRBV12-4|TRBJ1-1
CASSLAGNTEAFF
>TRBV13|TRBJ1-2
CASSLGRGLAYGYTF
>TRBV28|TRBJ1-4
CASSLWTGTNEKLFF
>TRBV11-2|TRBJ1-5
CASSFGVGGQPQHF
>TRBV6-5|TRBJ1-4
CASSYDSTPTNEKLFF
>TRBV7-2|TRBJ2-5
CASSIEQGRQETQYF
>TRBV29-1|TRBJ2-3
CSVGLAGVFDTQYF
>TRBV4-2|TRBJ2-1
CASSQSGTSYNEQFF
>TRBV2|TRBJ2-5
CASRGTGRLVVETQYF
>TRBV6-5|TRBJ2-7
CASSSTGTGINEQYF
>TRBV5-4|TRBJ1-3
CATFYRGLGNTIYF
>TRBV6-2/TRBV6-3|TRBJ2-1
CASSPSGNYNEQFF
>TRBV30|TRBJ1-5
CAWTKGVQQPQHF
>TRBV9|TRBJ2-1
CASSPLSEEQFF
>TRBV28|TRBJ1-2
CASREQGSHYGYTF
>TRBV4-1|TRBJ2-2
CASSQAFGGELFF
>TRBV7-3|TRBJ2-2
CASSPNTGELFF
>TRBV4-2|TRBJ1-6
CASSPPGQNSPLHF
>TRBV19|TRBJ1-5
CASSSRDRGRSNNQPQHF
>TRBV24-1|TRBJ2-2
CATSDPHVTISGTGGFGGELFF
>TRBV2|TRBJ1-5
CASREDRFNQPQHF
>TRBV19|TRBJ2-5
CASSKQGQGETQYF
>TRBV5-6|TRBJ1-2
CASSLLSGQRFDGYTF
>TRBV5-1|TRBJ2-7
CASSLRGGPLLSYEQYF
>TRBV28|TRBJ1-2
CASSLQGANYGYTF
>TRBV19|TRBJ2-1
CASSRVGSLYNEQFF
>TRBV19|TRBJ2-7
CASSIEAGNYEQYF
>TRBV19|TRBJ2-7
CASSITGTSGYRSYEQYF
>TRBV28|TRBJ1-5
CASTTGTGYNQPQHF
>TRBV11-2|TRBJ1-2
CASSSRDRGIYGYTF
>TRBV9|TRBJ2-1
CASSVGWGRHNEQFF
>TRBV28|TRBJ2-7
CASRKKSSGSYEQYF
>TRBV24-1|TRBJ2-2
CATSDAAGELFF
>TRBV18|TRBJ1-1
CASSRVRRTTNTEAFF
>TRBV19|TRBJ1-5
CASRSDRGGGQPQHF
>TRBV16|TRBJ1-2
CASSQSVGSGYTF
>TRBV15|TRBJ2-7
CATSRAGQGAEQYF
>TRBV29-1|TRBJ2-3
CSVEGAGTSQYF
>TRBV28|TRBJ2-7
CAISAPGGSEYEQYF
>TRBV27|TRBJ1-1
CASSLGAGLNTEAFF